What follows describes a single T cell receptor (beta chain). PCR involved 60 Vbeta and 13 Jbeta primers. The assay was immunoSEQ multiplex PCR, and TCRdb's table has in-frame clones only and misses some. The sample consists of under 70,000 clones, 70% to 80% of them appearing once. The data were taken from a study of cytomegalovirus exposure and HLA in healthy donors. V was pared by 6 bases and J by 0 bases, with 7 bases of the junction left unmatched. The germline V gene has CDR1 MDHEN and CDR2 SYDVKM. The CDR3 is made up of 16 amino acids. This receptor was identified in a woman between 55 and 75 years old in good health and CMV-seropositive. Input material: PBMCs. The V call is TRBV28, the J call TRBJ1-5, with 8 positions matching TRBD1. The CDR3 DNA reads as TGTGCCAGCAGCGAACAGGGGGGGAATAGCAATCAGCCCCAGCATTTT. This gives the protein CASSEQGGNSNQPQHF. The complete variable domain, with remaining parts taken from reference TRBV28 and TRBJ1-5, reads DVKVTQSSRYLVKRTGEKVFLECVQDMDHENMFWYRQDPGLGLRLIYFSYDVKMKEKGDIPEGYSVSREKKERFSLILESASTNQTSMYLCASSEQGGNSNQPQHFGDGTRLSIL.